The 17 T cell receptor beta chains listed next were all sequenced from one sample in a study of T cells after yellow fever vaccination (dated by TCRdb to between 2017 and 2020). Library creation used 5' RACE. These reads were obtained on an Illumina NovaSeq 6000. TCRdb reanalyzed the raw reads on its own, using fastp at Q25 for trimming and MiXCR for clone calling, and kept in-frame beta chains. Every distinct CDR3 protein forms one entry, paired with its most common genes and DNA. The sample records 250,000 or so distinct CDR3 sequences, roughly 3.7% of which are singletons. Around 19% of the sample is in the top ten clones. The intended sense of this specimen's treatment or condition label: live attenuated yellow fever vaccine strain. The sample was PBMCs, taken 15 days after the yellow fever booster vaccination. These receptors all come from a man aged 18 to 35 who received the YFV17D yellow fever vaccine.

In its sample, this clonotype was seen many times. The chain has TRBV5-4 and TRBJ2-7, with 7 bases that match TRBD2. Germline V lookup: CDR1 SGHNT, CDR2 YYREEE (reference sequence). The CDR3 length is 12 residues. Trimming took 2 bases from V and 6 from J; bases not matched to a gene: 2. CDR3 bases: TGTGCCAGCAGCTTCTCTAGCGGCGAGCAGTACGTC. It translates to CASSFSSGEQYV.

This clonotype was counted only a few times. The V gene is TRBV27, the J gene TRBJ1-2; 8 positions match TRBD1. Losses at the gene ends were 3 bases for V and 8 bases for J; bases not matched to a gene: 8. The germline CDR1 and CDR2 sequences are MNHEY and SMNVEV (reference sequence). The CDR3 loop spans 14 amino acids. CDR3 in amino acids: CASSFGDRQGGYTF. CDR3 DNA: TGTGCCAGCAGTTTTGGGGACAGGCAGGGCGGCTACACCTTC.

This clonotype was recorded at least ten times. This sequence joins TRBV5-1 and TRBJ2-3; D is unclear. V dropped 6 bases and J dropped 6 bases, with 14 bases sitting between them. CDR1 is SGHRS and CDR2 is YFSETQ in the germline V gene. The CDR3 has 13 amino acids. Here the CDR3 DNA reads TGCGCCAGCAAAGATCCGTTCGTGGATACGCAGTATTTT. Translated, it gives CASKDPFVDTQYF.

This clonotype was seen at least ten times. V usage is TRBV27 and J usage is TRBJ2-7, with 7 nucleotides matching TRBD1. The CDR3 length is 11 residues. The ends lost 8 bases at V and 5 bases at J; junction bases unmatched: 3. The germline V gene has CDR1 MNHEY and CDR2 SMNVEV (reference sequence). The CDR3 DNA is TGTGCCAGCCGACAGGGTAACGAGCAGTACTTC. This sequence encodes CASRQGNEQYF.

This clonotype was counted ten times or more. The chain recombines TRBV5-1 with TRBJ1-2; D unclear. The V gene lost 0 bases and the J gene lost 5 bases, with 8 bases spanning the gap. Germline V lookup: CDR1 SGHRS, CDR2 YFSETQ. The CDR3 length is 13 residues. DNA for the CDR3: TGCGCCAGCAGCTTGGACAGCGTTTATGGCTACACCTTC. Its translation is CASSLDSVYGYTF. Using reference TRBV5-1 and TRBJ1-2 for the parts outside the CDR3, the full variable domain is KAGVTQTPRYLIKTRGQQVTLSCSPISGHRSVSWYQQTPGQGLQFLFEYFSETQRNKGNFPGRFSGRQFSNSRSEMNVSTLELGDSALYLCASSLDSVYGYTFGSGTRLTVV.

This clonotype was counted ten times or more. The chain uses TRBV20-1 and TRBJ2-3, with TRBD1 identical over 10 bases. V gave up 3 bases and J gave up 3 bases; unmatched junction bases: 15. The length of the CDR3 is 18 residues. Germline CDR1 reads DFQATT; CDR2 reads SNEGSKA (reference sequence). CDR3 nucleotides: TGCAGTGCTAGTACTGTTGTCATGGGACAGGGGTTGACAGATACGCAGTATTTT. This codes for CSASTVVMGQGLTDTQYF.

This clonotype has at least ten counts. The V call is TRBV3-1, the J call TRBJ2-1; D ambiguous. The V end was cut by 0 bases, the J end by 9 bases, with 6 bases between. Germline CDR1 and CDR2: LGHDT and YNNKEL (reference sequence). The CDR3 extends over 12 amino acids. The CDR3 bases are TGTGCCAGCAGCCAAGAGGATCGTGAGCAGTTCTTC. Its translation is CASSQEDREQFF.

This clonotype was recorded at least ten times. The V gene is TRBV7-9, the J gene TRBJ2-7; 8 nucleotides align to TRBD2. V lost 5 bases to trimming and J lost 7 bases; unmatched junction nucleotides: 7. In germline, CDR1 is SEHNR, CDR2 FQNEAQ (reference sequence). The CDR3 spans 13 residues. The CDR3 sequence is CASSAPAGVEQYF. As DNA, the CDR3 is TGTGCCAGCAGCGCCCCAGCGGGGGTAGAGCAGTACTTC.

This clonotype has at least ten counts. The V and J genes are TRBV20-1 and TRBJ2-1; D might be TRBD1 (5 bases). There are 15 residues in the CDR3. Germline loops: CDR1 DFQATT, CDR2 SNEGSKA (reference sequence). Trimming took off 0 bases at V and 7 bases at J, with 16 bases between the two ends. The chain's CDR3 is CSARDEEQAWNEQFF. Here the CDR3 DNA reads TGCAGTGCTAGAGATGAGGAACAGGCTTGGAATGAGCAGTTCTTC.

This clonotype was seen ten or more times. The chain couples TRBV28 to TRBJ2-1; D unclear. Germline CDR1 MDHEN, CDR2 SYDVKM. The CDR3 contains 15 residues. Trimming removed 7 bases from V and 0 bases from J, with 13 bases in between. CDR3 amino acids: CASNYYSSSYNEQFF. The CDR3 DNA follows: TGTGCCAGCAACTATTACTCGAGCTCCTACAATGAGCAGTTCTTC.

This clonotype was counted at least ten times. The V and J genes are TRBV12-3 or TRBV12-4 and TRBJ1-2; D gene unclear. There are 11 residues in the CDR3. Trimming pared 6 bases from V and 4 bases from J, leaving 6 bases between. DNA for the CDR3: TGTGCCAGCAGGGCAATCTATGGCTACACCTTC. Translating gives CASRAIYGYTF.

The rearrangement links TRBV10-3 to TRBJ1-1, with D tentatively TRBD1 (5 bases). With 9 bases removed from V and 2 bases from J, the gap between germline ends came to 16 bases. The germline CDR1 and CDR2 sequences are ENHRY and SYGVKD. CDR3 length: 14 residues. CDR3 DNA: TGTGCCATTCAAAACCGGGACGCAAACACTGAAGCTTTCTTT. It codes for CAIQNRDANTEAFF.

At least ten counts were recorded for this clonotype. V usage is TRBV19 and J usage is TRBJ1-2; D unclear. Germline V gives CDR1 LNHDA, CDR2 SQIVND (reference sequence). The CDR3 is 12 amino acids. Trimming stripped 0 bases from V and 4 bases from J, with 3 bases between. The CDR3 loop reads CASSIDTYGYTF. In DNA, the CDR3 is TGTGCCAGTAGTATAGACACCTATGGCTACACCTTC.

This clonotype occurred many times. This chain links TRBV7-2 with TRBJ1-5; D not resolved. CDR1 is SGHTA, CDR2 FQGNSA, per germline. Trimming stripped 4 bases from V and 9 bases from J, with 13 bases between. The CDR3 has 13 amino acids. CDR3 bases: TGTGCCAGCAGCTCCGGCCCCACCGGGCCCCAGCATTTT. It yields the protein CASSSGPTGPQHF.

This clonotype was counted ten times or more. The rearrangement uses TRBV4-3 and TRBJ2-7; D remains ambiguous. The CDR3 has 17 amino acids. The germline CDR1 and CDR2 sequences are LGHNA and YSLEER. V was shortened by 3 bases and J by 2 bases, with 20 bases between the two germline ends. CDR3 sequence (DNA): TGCGCCAGCAGCCAGAGTCCCGCAGGTACAGCTCCCTACGAGCAGTACTTC. It specifies CASSQSPAGTAPYEQYF.

This clonotype was detected many times. This chain connects TRBV19 to TRBJ1-1, with D possibly matching TRBD1 (6 bases). The germline V and J ends were trimmed by 7 bases and 1 base, with 13 bases remaining between them. The germline CDR1 and CDR2 sequences are LNHDA and SQIVND (reference sequence). The CDR3 covers 14 residues. The CDR3 here is CASTTTGRNTEAFF. CDR3 DNA sequence: TGTGCCAGTACTACGACAGGCCGGAACACTGAAGCTTTCTTT. Supplemented by reference TRBV19 and TRBJ1-1, the full variable domain reads DGGITQSPKYLFRKEGQNVTLSCEQNLNHDAMYWYRQDPGQGLRLIYYSQIVNDFQKGDIAEGYSVSREKKESFPLTVTSAQKNPTAFYLCASTTTGRNTEAFFGQGTRLTVV.

In its sample, this clonotype was seen many times. The rearrangement links TRBV5-1 to TRBJ2-5, with TRBD1 identical over 10 bases. This CDR3 is built from 13 residues. Trimming removed 7 bases from V and 5 bases from J; junction bases left unmatched: 5. CDR1 SGHRS and CDR2 YFSETQ come from the germline V gene. DNA of the CDR3: TGCGCCAGCGAGACAGGGGGCAGGGAGACCCAGTACTTC. This translates into CASETGGRETQYF.